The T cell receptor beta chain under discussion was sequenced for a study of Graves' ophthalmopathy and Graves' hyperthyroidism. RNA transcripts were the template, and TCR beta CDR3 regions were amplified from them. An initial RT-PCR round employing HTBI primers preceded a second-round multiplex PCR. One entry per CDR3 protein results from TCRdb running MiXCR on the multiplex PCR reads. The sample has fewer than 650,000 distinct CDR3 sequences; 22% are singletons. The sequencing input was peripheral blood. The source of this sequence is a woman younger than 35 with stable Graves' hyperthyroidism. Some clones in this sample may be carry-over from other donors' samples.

CDR3 sequence: CASGLVRLQNYGYTF. The CDR3 DNA reads as TGTGCTAGTGGTTTGGTACGTCTACAGAACTATGGCTACACCTTC. V and J are TRBV12-5 and TRBJ1-2, with D hard to call. This CDR3 spans 15 amino acids. The germline CDR1 and CDR2 sequences are LGHNT and FRNRAP. Trimming shortened V by 0 bases and J by 2 bases, and 10 bases separated the two germline ends.